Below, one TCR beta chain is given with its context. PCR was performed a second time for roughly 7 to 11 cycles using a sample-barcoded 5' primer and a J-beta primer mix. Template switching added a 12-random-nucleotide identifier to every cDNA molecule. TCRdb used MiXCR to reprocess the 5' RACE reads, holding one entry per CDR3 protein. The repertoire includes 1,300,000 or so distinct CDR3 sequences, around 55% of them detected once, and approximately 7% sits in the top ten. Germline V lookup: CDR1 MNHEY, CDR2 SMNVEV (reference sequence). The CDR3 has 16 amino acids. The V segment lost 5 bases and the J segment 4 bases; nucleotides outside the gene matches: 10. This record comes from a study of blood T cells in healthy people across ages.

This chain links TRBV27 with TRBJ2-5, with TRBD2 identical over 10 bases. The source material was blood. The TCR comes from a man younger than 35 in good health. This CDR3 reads CASSPNLGLAVETQYF. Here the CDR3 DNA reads TGTGCCAGCAGTCCTAATCTCGGACTAGCGGTAGAGACCCAGTACTTC.